This is a list of T cell receptor beta chains from one sample in a study of spatial heterogeneity in lung cancer. TCRdb re-derived calls from the 5' RACE reads in MiXCR, one entry per CDR3 protein. There are some 100,000 distinct CDR3 sequences in the sample; around 8.6% occur only once, and 6.9% lies in the top ten. The material was PBMCs, obtained at surgery. The source is a male donor with early-stage non-small cell lung cancer. Each CDR3 is given with its conserved first and last residue. D genes are given only for firm matches. Rows give clone size only sometimes, using once, few, many, or a class for an expanded clone.

NA,TRBJ2-3,TRBV29-1,many,CSVEDNSDTQYF,TGCAGCGTTGAAGATAATTCAGATACGCAGTATTTT
NA,TRBJ1-1,TRBV20-1,many,CSTRQDSNTEAFF,TGCAGTACTCGACAGGACTCGAACACTGAAGCTTTCTTT
TRBD1,TRBJ2-5,TRBV5-6,many,CASSLGQGLETQYF,TGTGCCAGCAGCTTGGGACAGGGCTTAGAGACCCAGTACTTC
NA,TRBJ2-7,TRBV19,many,CASSIRDGYEQYF,TGTGCCAGTAGTATCCGGGACGGATACGAGCAGTACTTC
TRBD1,TRBJ2-1,TRBV10-3,many,CAISGESGQYYNEQFF,TGTGCCATCAGTGGAGAGTCGGGACAGTATTACAATGAGCAGTTCTTC
TRBD2,TRBJ2-7,TRBV20-1,few,CSAVKYLAGGSSYEQYF,TGCAGTGCCGTGAAATATCTAGCGGGGGGAAGCTCCTACGAGCAGTACTTC
TRBD2,TRBJ2-1,TRBV20-1,many,CSAIPGLAGDEQFF,TGCAGTGCTATACCGGGACTAGCGGGGGATGAGCAGTTCTTC
NA,TRBJ2-1,TRBV9,many,CASSVTPALGNEQFF,TGTGCCAGCAGCGTCACCCCAGCGCTTGGAAATGAGCAGTTCTTC
NA,TRBJ2-7,TRBV29-1,few,CSVVGLHYEQYF,TGCAGCGTCGTGGGACTCCACTACGAGCAGTACTTC
NA,TRBJ2-3,TRBV5-1,many,CASSLASSGTDTQYF,TGCGCCAGCAGCTTGGCTAGCTCCGGCACAGATACGCAGTATTTT
NA,TRBJ2-2,TRBV7-9,NA,CACLGTGELFF,TGTGCCTGCCTTGGCACCGGGGAGCTGTTTTTT
NA,TRBJ1-1,TRBV27,many,CASSTPVGTGQAFF,TGTGCCAGCAGTACCCCAGTCGGGACGGGTCAGGCTTTCTTT
TRBD2,TRBJ2-1,TRBV18,NA,CASSPSGVAYNEQFF,TGTGCCAGCTCACCTAGCGGGGTAGCGTACAATGAGCAGTTCTTC
NA,TRBJ2-1,TRBV20-1,many,CSASGISSYNEQFF,TGCAGTGCTAGCGGGATATCTTCCTACAATGAGCAGTTCTTC
NA,TRBJ2-1,TRBV14,many,CASSLPPWLDSYNEQFF,TGTGCCAGCAGCTTACCTCCGTGGCTAGACTCCTACAATGAGCAGTTCTTC
NA,TRBJ1-1,TRBV7-8,NA,CASSPGAGVSTEAFF,TGTGCCAGCAGCCCAGGGGCAGGGGTTTCAACTGAAGCTTTCTTT
TRBD1,TRBJ1-6,TRBV7-9,NA,CASSPGQDYNSPLHF,TGTGCCAGCAGCCCGGGACAGGACTATAATTCACCCCTCCACTTT
NA,TRBJ1-1,TRBV7-9,many,CASSFNRARTEAFF,TGTGCCAGCAGCTTTAACAGGGCGCGAACTGAAGCTTTCTTT
TRBD1,TRBJ2-2,TRBV7-2,NA,CASSSQSGGSTGELFF,TGTGCCAGCAGCTCCCAATCAGGGGGCAGCACCGGGGAGCTGTTTTTT
NA,TRBJ2-1,TRBV29-1,few,CSVGGASGRSPNEQFF,TGCAGCGTTGGGGGGGCTAGCGGACGGAGCCCAAATGAGCAGTTCTTC
NA,TRBJ1-6,TRBV10-2,NA,CASRPGQYNSPLHF,TGCGCCAGCAGACCGGGACAATATAATTCACCCCTCCACTTT
TRBD2,TRBJ2-5,TRBV7-2,NA,CASSPGMASGETQYF,TGTGCCAGCAGCCCCGGTATGGCTAGCGGCGAGACCCAGTACTTC
TRBD2,TRBJ2-2,TRBV29-1,many,CSVEGLAGEVGELFF,TGCAGCGTTGAAGGACTAGCGGGAGAGGTCGGGGAGCTGTTTTTT
NA,TRBJ1-2,TRBV29-1,NA,CSVGTTGRDGYTF,TGCAGCGTAGGCACGACGGGCAGGGATGGCTACACCTTC
NA,TRBJ2-1,TRBV24-1,few,CATSDRGRWNEQFF,TGTGCCACCAGTGATCGCGGACGGTGGAATGAGCAGTTCTTC
TRBD2,TRBJ2-1,TRBV20-1,many,CSARDSSGGSRSYNEQFF,TGCAGTGCTAGAGATTCTAGCGGGGGCTCCCGCTCCTACAATGAGCAGTTCTTC
NA,TRBJ2-7,TRBV11-2,NA,CASSLMREQYF,TGTGCCAGCAGCTTAATGCGGGAGCAGTACTTC
TRBD2,TRBJ2-3,TRBV20-1,NA,CSARRLAGGTDTQYF,TGCAGTGCTAGACGACTAGCGGGAGGCACAGATACGCAGTATTTT
NA,TRBJ1-1,TRBV10-3,NA,CAINRDPDTEAFF,TGTGCCATCAACAGGGATCCGGACACTGAAGCTTTCTTT
NA,TRBJ2-7,TRBV10-1,NA,CATRKGERAYEQYF,TGCGCCACCAGAAAGGGGGAAAGGGCCTACGAGCAGTACTTC
NA,TRBJ2-5,TRBV4-1,NA,CASSPPGRVETQYF,TGCGCCAGCAGCCCCCCCGGCAGGGTAGAGACCCAGTACTTC
NA,TRBJ2-2,TRBV28,many,CASSFLGTQNTGELFF,TGTGCCAGCAGTTTCCTCGGGACTCAGAACACCGGGGAGCTGTTTTTT
NA,TRBJ2-7,TRBV9,few,CASSVENVGEQYF,TGTGCCAGCAGCGTAGAGAATGTTGGAGAGCAGTACTTC
NA,TRBJ2-3,TRBV7-4,NA,CASKRSSTDTQYF,TGTGCCAGCAAACGGTCTAGCACAGATACGCAGTATTTT
TRBD2,TRBJ2-1,TRBV5-1,NA,CASSLAGGPENEQFF,TGCGCCAGCAGCTTAGCGGGAGGGCCGGAAAATGAGCAGTTCTTC
NA,TRBJ2-1,TRBV7-9,few,CASSLDRSEQFF,TGTGCCAGCAGCCTCGACAGGAGTGAGCAGTTCTTC
TRBD1,TRBJ2-7,TRBV7-8,many,CASSPGDRGRDYEQYF,TGTGCCAGCAGCCCCGGGGACAGGGGGCGAGACTACGAGCAGTACTTC
TRBD2,TRBJ2-5,TRBV20-1,many,CSAMGLAGIETQYF,TGCAGTGCCATGGGACTAGCGGGAATAGAGACCCAGTACTTC
NA,TRBJ2-5,TRBV7-2,few,CASSLDPSETQYF,TGTGCCAGCAGCTTAGACCCCTCGGAGACCCAGTACTTC
TRBD1,TRBJ1-2,TRBV9,many,CASSPTRRGLNGYTF,TGTGCCAGCAGCCCGACAAGGAGGGGGCTTAATGGCTACACCTTC
TRBD2,TRBJ2-7,TRBV28,many,CASSLETSGIYEQYF,TGTGCCAGCAGTTTAGAGACTAGCGGGATCTACGAGCAGTACTTC
TRBD2,TRBJ2-1,TRBV4-3,NA,CASSYHLAGTYNEQFF,TGCGCCAGCAGCTATCATCTAGCGGGGACCTACAATGAGCAGTTCTTC
TRBD2,TRBJ2-2,TRBV7-2,few,CASSLGGRTGELFF,TGTGCCAGCAGCTTAGGCGGGAGAACCGGGGAGCTGTTTTTT
NA,TRBJ2-1,TRBV6-2/TRBV6-3,NA,CASRSYNEQFF,TGTGCCAGCAGGAGTTACAATGAGCAGTTCTTC
NA,TRBJ1-1,TRBV9,NA,CASSVGGLMNTEAFF,TGTGCCAGCAGCGTAGGGGGACTCATGAACACTGAAGCTTTCTTT
TRBD2,TRBJ2-7,TRBV11-2,few,CASSYRTGLGLAGPGGFGEQYF,TGTGCCAGCAGCTACCGGACAGGGTTGGGACTAGCGGGACCCGGCGGCTTTGGCGAGCAGTACTTC
NA,TRBJ2-5,TRBV11-2,few,CASSPMTVQETQYF,TGTGCCAGCAGCCCCATGACAGTTCAAGAGACCCAGTACTTC
TRBD2,TRBJ2-2,TRBV29-1,few,CSVVTGLAGATGELFF,TGCAGCGTTGTTACAGGGCTAGCGGGAGCGACCGGGGAGCTGTTTTTT
NA,TRBJ2-1,TRBV29-1,few,CSVARGPNEQFF,TGCAGCGTTGCTCGGGGACCTAATGAGCAGTTCTTC
NA,TRBJ2-3,TRBV20-1,few,CSATGETDTQYF,TGCAGTGCTACAGGGGAGACAGATACGCAGTATTTT
TRBD1,TRBJ2-1,TRBV5-1,few,CASSLGTGSYNEQFF,TGCGCCAGCAGCTTGGGGACAGGATCCTACAATGAGCAGTTCTTC
TRBD1,TRBJ1-4,TRBV28,many,CASSPTGGGGKLFF,TGTGCCAGCAGCCCTACAGGGGGCGGAGGAAAACTGTTTTTT
NA,TRBJ1-5,TRBV20-1,few,CSASPDKENQPQHF,TGCAGTGCTAGCCCGGACAAGGAGAATCAGCCCCAGCATTTT
NA,TRBJ2-3,TRBV4-2,NA,CASSQEGGLQPTDTQYF,TGTGCCAGCAGCCAAGAAGGAGGACTCCAGCCTACAGATACGCAGTATTTT
NA,TRBJ2-7,TRBV7-8,many,CASSLPGRLSTYEQYF,TGTGCCAGCAGCTTGCCCGGGAGACTCAGTACCTACGAGCAGTACTTC
TRBD1,TRBJ2-2,TRBV9,many,CASTTGATESGELFF,TGTGCCAGCACCACAGGGGCGACAGAATCCGGGGAGCTGTTTTTT
TRBD2,TRBJ2-1,TRBV24-1,few,CATSDGTSGIIRRYNEQFF,TGTGCCACCAGTGATGGGACTAGCGGAATAATCCGCCGCTACAATGAGCAGTTCTTC